Following are 17 T cell receptor beta chains from one sample sequenced in a study of cytomegalovirus exposure and HLA in healthy donors. With 60 Vbeta and 13 Jbeta primers, the PCR was carried out. TCRdb's copy holds only in-frame clones and misses some; the assay was immunoSEQ multiplex PCR. The sample holds 100,000 to 150,000 clones, 78% seen once. The source material was PBMCs. The receptors derive from a man aged 40-49 years in good health and CMV-seronegative.

The chain uses TRBV7-6 and TRBJ2-7; TRBD1 might be the D (6 bases). V lost 6 bases and J 7 bases, leaving 16 bases between the germline ends. Germline V CDR1 and CDR2: SGHVS, FNYEAQ. The CDR3 is 13 amino acids. This chain's CDR3 is CASRQTQGSEQYF. The CDR3 DNA reads TGTGCCAGCAGACAAACACAGGGAAGTGAGCAGTACTTC.

This clone was found a few times. The rearrangement uses TRBV7-2 and TRBJ2-3, with D maybe TRBD2 (6 bases). The CDR3 spans 15 residues. Trimming left V 4 bases short and J 4 bases short, with 15 bases between. The germline gives CDR1 SGHTA, CDR2 FQGNSA. The CDR3 DNA is TGTGCCAGCAGCTCGCGACTAGTTTCGGCAGATACGCAGTATTTT. It translates to CASSSRLVSADTQYF.

The V gene is TRBV4-3, the J gene TRBJ1-6; 8 nucleotides line up with TRBD1. Germline V gene lookup returns CDR1 LGHNA and CDR2 YSLEER. This CDR3 spans 16 amino acids. Losses at the gene ends were 1 base for V and 10 bases for J; bases not matched to a gene: 9. The CDR3 region has the DNA TGCGCCAGCAGCCAAGCCCCCGGGACAGGAGAATCACCCCTCCACTTT. Protein: CASSQAPGTGESPLHF.

The chain employs TRBV10-3 and TRBJ2-1; 7 bases fit TRBD2. From germline, CDR1 is ENHRY and CDR2 SYGVKD. V dropped 6 bases and J dropped 10; count of bases not matched to a gene: 9. The CDR3 is made up of 13 amino acids. CDR3 residues: CAIRGGIPGEQFF. CDR3 DNA sequence: TGTGCCATCAGGGGAGGGATCCCGGGGGAGCAGTTCTTC.

The chain joins TRBV27 to TRBJ1-2; 12 bases match TRBD1. The CDR3 contains 16 residues. Losses at the gene ends were 5 bases for V and 6 bases for J; bases not matched to a gene: 10. From germline, CDR1 is MNHEY and CDR2 SMNVEV (reference sequence). CDR3 nucleotides: TGTGCCAGCAGTCCCTCCTTGGGACAGGGGGCGGATGGCTACACCTTC. It yields the protein CASSPSLGQGADGYTF.

The chain combines TRBV28 with TRBJ1-2; 8 bases map to TRBD1. The ends lost 5 bases at V and 3 bases at J; junction bases unmatched: 8. The CDR3 loop spans 15 amino acids. Germline values: CDR1 MDHEN, CDR2 SYDVKM. The CDR3 is CASSPDRGEYYGYTF. For the CDR3, the DNA is TGTGCCAGCAGTCCCGACAGGGGCGAATACTATGGCTACACCTTC.

This clone was observed a few times. The chain carries TRBV15 and TRBJ2-7; 8 positions match TRBD1. The CDR3 totals 15 residues. The V segment lost 5 bases and the J segment 1 base; nucleotides outside the gene matches: 7. Germline CDR1 LNHNV, CDR2 YYDKDF (reference sequence). CDR3 coding DNA: TGTGCCACCAGCGGCGGACAGGGTGGGTCCTACGAGCAGTACTTC. Translation gives CATSGGQGGSYEQYF.

J is TRBJ1-5 and V is TRBV18; 7 bases are a match to TRBD1. The CDR3 is 16 amino acids. Looked up from germline, CDR1 is KGHSH and CDR2 is LQKENI. The V gene end was trimmed by 3 bases and the J gene end by 5 bases; junction bases not matched to a gene: 10. CDR3 sequence reads: CASSPGEGASDQPQHF. The CDR3, as DNA: TGTGCCAGCTCACCTGGCGAGGGGGCTTCGGATCAGCCCCAGCATTTT.

V gene TRBV5-1 combines with J gene TRBJ1-6; D is unresolved. Germline V lookup: CDR1 SGHRS, CDR2 YFSETQ. This CDR3 is built from 14 residues. Between the trimmed V and J ends, which lost 5 bases and 9 bases, there was a span of 15 bases. CDR3 region: CASRRETRGSPLHF. The CDR3 DNA is TGCGCCAGCAGACGGGAAACCCGTGGTTCACCCCTCCACTTT.

CDR3 loop: CASSLGLGGYTF. The CDR3 DNA reads TGTGCCAGCAGCCTCGGACTTGGTGGCTACACCTTC. The chain uses TRBV7-2 and TRBJ1-2; no clear D. Germline CDR1 SGHTA, CDR2 FQGNSA. The CDR3 has 12 residues. V lost 5 bases, J lost 7 bases, and 11 bases lay in between.

This rearrangement joins TRBV28 to TRBJ1-4; TRBD1 might be the D (5 bases). Trimming shortened V by 5 bases and J by 7 bases, and 17 bases separated the two germline ends. Looked up from germline, CDR1 is MDHEN and CDR2 is SYDVKM. The CDR3 has 15 amino acids. The CDR3 nucleotides read TGTGCCAGCAGTCCGGGGGGGGTTCGGGTTGAAAAACTGTTTTTT. Protein: CASSPGGVRVEKLFF.

The chain recombines TRBV11-2 with TRBJ1-1; tentatively, D is TRBD1 (6 bases). The CDR3 contains 15 residues. V lost 4 bases and J lost 4, with 16 bases in between. Germline CDR1 reads SGHAT; CDR2 reads FQNNGV. Here the CDR3 reads CASSSQGGYGTEAFF. The CDR3 coding sequence is TGTGCCAGCAGCTCCCAAGGGGGATACGGCACTGAAGCTTTCTTT. The variable domain in full, completed from reference TRBV11-2 and TRBJ1-1, reads EAGVAQSPRYKIIEKRQSVAFWCNPISGHATLYWYQQILGQGPKLLIQFQNNGVVDDSQLPKDRFSAERLKGVDSTLKIQPAKLEDSAVYLCASSSQGGYGTEAFFGQGTRLTVV.

The gene calls are TRBV28 and TRBJ1-6; no firm D call. V lost 3 bases, J lost 9 bases, and 6 bases lay in between. The CDR3 spans 12 residues. Germline V gene sequence: CDR1 MDHEN, CDR2 SYDVKM. CDR3 sequence (DNA): TGTGCCAGCAGTTTTCTAGGTTCACCCCTCCACTTT. Protein sequence: CASSFLGSPLHF.

Comment on this clone: Germline and junction disagree at one end, which may indicate a read error. The V and J genes are TRBV7-9 and TRBJ1-1; the D is unclear. The CDR3 has 14 residues. Germline V CDR1 and CDR2: SEHNR, FQNEAQ (reference sequence). This CDR3 reads CSSSQLTGTTEAFF. As DNA, the CDR3 is TGTTCCAGCAGCCAACTAACCGGTACCACTGAAGCTTTCTTT.

Only one count was recorded for this clone. CDR3 coding DNA: TGTGCCACCAGCAGAGATTCGGGAGCCAACAATGAGCAGTTCTTC. Protein sequence: CATSRDSGANNEQFF. The rearrangement links TRBV15 to TRBJ2-1, with a weak D call TRBD2 (6 bases). The CDR3 is 15 residues long. Germline assignment: CDR1 LNHNV and CDR2 YYDKDF (reference sequence). V was trimmed by 0 bases and J by 5 bases, leaving 11 bases between them.

This chain joins TRBV19 and TRBJ1-2; D unclear. The germline gives CDR1 LNHDA, CDR2 SQIVND (reference sequence). The CDR3 covers 14 residues. With 5 bases removed from V and 12 bases from J, the gap between germline ends came to 22 bases. CDR3 protein: CASSAQADNPIHTF. The CDR3 DNA reads TGTGCCAGTAGTGCCCAGGCAGATAACCCCATACACACCTTC. The complete variable domain, with remaining parts taken from reference TRBV19 and TRBJ1-2, reads DGGITQSPKYLFRKEGQNVTLSCEQNLNHDAMYWYRQDPGQGLRLIYYSQIVNDFQKGDIAEGYSVSREKKESFPLTVTSAQKNPTAFYLCASSAQADNPIHTFGSGTRLTVV.

The chain links TRBV10-3 to TRBJ1-2; 8 bases line up with TRBD1. Germline V gene data show CDR1 as ENHRY and CDR2 as SYGVKD. CDR3 length: 14 residues. After removal of 0 bases from V and 7 bases from J, the junction contained 4 bases not matched to a gene. CDR3: CAISESQGAIGYTF. The CDR3 bases are TGTGCCATCAGTGAGTCCCAGGGGGCAATTGGCTACACCTTC.